Listed below are T cell receptor beta chains from one sample, sequenced in a study of neoadjuvant nivolumab and ipilimumab in lung cancer. The assay was immunoSEQ multiplex PCR, and TCRdb's table has in-frame clones only and misses some. This table has 3,500 to 4,500 clones, roughly 80% appearing once. The material sequenced was adjacent normal lung tissue, taken after neoadjuvant nivolumab, alone or with ipilimumab, at or shortly before surgery. The receptors come from an adult with non-small cell lung cancer. CDR3s include the opening cysteine and the closing phenylalanine or tryptophan. D genes are given only for firm matches. Not all rows give a size; the values are once, few, many and, for expanded clones, a class.

d_gene,v_gene,len,j_gene,abundance,CDR3aa,CDR3nt
NA,TRBV6-5,14,TRBJ1-4,NA,CASSYGSAGEKLFF,TGTGCCAGCAGTTACGGGTCAGCAGGAGAAAAACTGTTTTTT
NA,TRBV5-5,13,TRBJ1-2,NA,CASSSELNYGYTF,TGTGCCAGCAGCTCCGAACTTAACTATGGCTACACCTTC
TRBD1,TRBV6-1,15,TRBJ1-1,NA,CASSPTQGQGGKAFF,TGTGCCAGCAGTCCGACTCAGGGACAGGGGGGGAAAGCTTTCTTT
NA,TRBV18,15,TRBJ2-7,NA,CASSPPGRHPSEQYF,TGTGCCAGCTCACCACCAGGCAGGCACCCCTCCGAGCAGTACTTC
NA,TRBV6-5,12,TRBJ1-6,NA,CATGQRGSPLHF,TGTGCCACCGGACAACGAGGATCACCCCTCCACTTT
NA,TRBV2,14,TRBJ1-2,NA,CASIQRGVGYGYTF,TGTGCCAGCATACAACGGGGGGTTGGCTATGGCTACACCTTC
NA,TRBV6-1,13,TRBJ1-1,NA,CASSFSGYTEAFF,TGTGCCAGCAGTTTCAGTGGATACACTGAAGCTTTCTTT
NA,TRBV29-1,13,TRBJ1-2,few,CSVRQQDNYGYTF,TGCAGCGTCCGCCAACAGGATAACTATGGCTACACCTTC
TRBD2,TRBV7-2,17,TRBJ2-5,NA,CASSSPTSGGDQETQYF,TGTGCCAGCAGCTCCCCAACTAGCGGGGGGGACCAAGAGACCCAGTACTTC
NA,TRBV7-9,14,TRBJ1-1,NA,CASSPPSRAAEAFF,TGTGCCAGCAGCCCGCCTAGTAGGGCGGCTGAAGCTTTCTTT
NA,TRBV27,11,TRBJ2-1,NA,CASSHYNEQFF,TGTGCCAGCAGTCACTACAATGAGCAGTTCTTC
TRBD1,TRBV27,16,TRBJ1-6,once,CASSYRTGGINSPLHF,TGTGCCAGCAGTTACCGGACAGGGGGCATTAATTCACCCCTCCACTTT
NA,TRBV4-2,13,TRBJ1-1,NA,CASSQSEGTEAFF,TGTGCCAGCAGCCAATCGGAAGGGACTGAAGCTTTCTTT
NA,TRBV28,14,TRBJ1-4,few,CASSFPITNEKLFF,TGTGCCAGCAGTTTCCCAATAACTAATGAAAAACTGTTTTTT
NA,TRBV27,14,TRBJ1-2,NA,CASSFRETSYGYTF,TGTGCCAGCAGTTTCAGGGAGACGAGCTATGGCTACACCTTC
TRBD1,TRBV18,15,TRBJ2-3,NA,CASSPDRGLGDTQYF,TGTGCCAGCTCCCCGGACAGGGGGCTTGGAGATACGCAGTATTTT
TRBD1,TRBV18,15,TRBJ1-4,NA,CASSLLTGENEKLFF,TGTGCCAGCTCCCTCTTGACAGGGGAAAATGAAAAACTGTTTTTT
NA,TRBV6-1,15,TRBJ1-6,once,CASSEMYQGNSPLHF,TGTGCCAGCAGTGAAATGTATCAGGGAAATTCACCCCTCCACTTT
TRBD1,TRBV19,15,TRBJ1-2,NA,CASSTEGQAPNGYTF,TGTGCCAGTAGTACGGAGGGACAGGCCCCAAATGGCTACACCTTC
TRBD1,TRBV4-3,17,TRBJ2-7,NA,CASSQGSGTGIPYEQYF,TGCGCCAGCAGCCAAGGGTCCGGGACAGGGATACCCTACGAGCAGTACTTC
NA,TRBV19,14,TRBJ1-1,NA,CASSIQFRGTEAFF,TGTGCCAGTAGTATCCAATTCCGGGGCACTGAAGCTTTCTTT
TRBD1,TRBV18,15,TRBJ2-5,few,CASSLLTGELATQYF,TGTGCCAGCTCCCTACTGACAGGGGAACTTGCAACCCAGTACTTC
TRBD1,TRBV5-1,15,TRBJ1-2,NA,CASSPRTGSHYGYTF,TGCGCCAGCAGCCCTCGGACAGGGTCACACTATGGCTACACCTTC
NA,TRBV5-1,14,TRBJ1-3,NA,CASSLDRTGNTIYF,TGCGCCAGCAGCTTGGACAGAACTGGAAACACCATATATTTT
NA,TRBV5-4,14,TRBJ2-3,NA,CASSPGQEWNTQYF,TGTGCCAGCAGCCCGGGACAAGAATGGAATACGCAGTATTTT
NA,TRBV5-6,12,TRBJ1-5,few,CASSLRYQPQHF,TGTGCCAGCAGCTTGAGATATCAGCCCCAGCATTTT
TRBD1,TRBV5-1,18,TRBJ2-4,NA,CASSQGQVGILAKNIQYF,TGCGCCAGCAGCCAGGGACAGGTGGGGATACTAGCCAAAAACATTCAGTACTTC
NA,TRBV5-5,15,TRBJ1-2,once,CASSTRPGLDYGYTF,TGTGCCAGCAGCACCCGTCCGGGCTTGGACTATGGCTACACCTTC
TRBD1,TRBV28,15,TRBJ2-5,NA,CASTTPGTGQETQYF,TGTGCCAGCACTACCCCCGGGACAGGTCAAGAGACCCAGTACTTC
TRBD2,TRBV2,19,TRBJ2-1,NA,CASESPAGLTGTNYNEQFF,TGTGCCAGCGAATCTCCCGCGGGCCTAACCGGGACTAACTACAATGAGCAGTTCTTC
NA,TRBV6-1,14,TRBJ1-2,once,CASTLQGIGDGYTF,TGTGCCAGTACACTACAGGGTATAGGCGATGGCTACACCTTC
NA,TRBV12-2,16,TRBJ2-7,once,CASRSSPGLADYEQYF,TGTGCAAGTCGCTCAAGCCCGGGACTAGCGGACTACGAGCAGTACTTC
NA,TRBV6-1,12,TRBJ2-1,NA,CASSEWGYEQFF,TGTGCCAGCAGTGAATGGGGGTATGAGCAGTTCTTC
NA,TRBV5-1,13,TRBJ1-1,few,CASSFDSTTEAFF,TGCGCCAGCAGCTTTGACAGTACCACTGAAGCTTTCTTT
NA,TRBV15,16,TRBJ1-3,NA,CATSARSAHSGNTIYF,TGTGCCACCAGCGCACGAAGTGCTCACTCTGGAAACACCATATATTTT
NA,TRBV5-5,13,TRBJ1-6,few,CASSLYLNSPLHF,TGTGCCAGCAGCTTGTACCTGAATTCACCCCTCCACTTT
NA,TRBV4-3,15,TRBJ1-2,NA,CASSQDQGTGYGYTF,TGCGCCAGCAGCCAAGATCAGGGGACCGGCTATGGCTACACCTTC
TRBD1,TRBV29-1,14,TRBJ1-1,few,CSVRGAGGITEAFF,TGCAGCGTTAGAGGGGCAGGGGGCATCACTGAAGCTTTCTTT
TRBD2,TRBV4-1,19,TRBJ2-3,NA,CASSGPGLAGGPDKDTQYF,TGCGCCAGCAGCGGCCCGGGACTAGCGGGGGGTCCAGATAAGGATACGCAGTATTTT
NA,TRBV4-3,14,TRBJ1-2,NA,CASKPGKGSQGYTF,TGCGCCAGCAAACCCGGGAAGGGATCGCAAGGCTACACCTTC
NA,TRBV5-4,15,TRBJ2-1,NA,CASSLDSSAPNEQFF,TGTGCCAGCAGCTTGGATTCTAGTGCACCCAATGAGCAGTTCTTC
TRBD2,TRBV4-1,16,TRBJ2-3,NA,CASSFSGRTFTDTQYF,TGCGCCAGCAGCTTTAGCGGGAGAACCTTCACAGATACGCAGTATTTT
NA,TRBV5-1,16,TRBJ2-2,NA,CASSLETDLRTGELFF,TGCGCCAGCAGCCTGGAGACGGACCTGAGGACCGGGGAGCTGTTTTTT
NA,TRBV7-9,12,TRBJ1-2,few,CASSSAEGGYTF,TGTGCCAGCAGCTCGGCCGAGGGGGGCTACACCTTC
TRBD2,TRBV2,14,TRBJ2-5,NA,CASKASGGVETQYF,TGTGCCAGCAAGGCTAGCGGGGGGGTGGAGACCCAGTACTTC
NA,TRBV15,13,TRBJ2-4,NA,CATSRDQEDIQYF,TGTGCCACCAGCAGAGATCAAGAGGACATTCAGTACTTC
NA,TRBV5-6,16,TRBJ1-5,NA,CASSGGGANSNQPQHF,TGTGCCAGCAGCGGCGGGGGGGCGAATAGCAATCAGCCCCAGCATTTT
NA,TRBV11-2,14,TRBJ1-1,NA,CASSLRVFQAEAFF,TGTGCCAGCAGCTTACGGGTTTTTCAAGCTGAAGCTTTCTTT